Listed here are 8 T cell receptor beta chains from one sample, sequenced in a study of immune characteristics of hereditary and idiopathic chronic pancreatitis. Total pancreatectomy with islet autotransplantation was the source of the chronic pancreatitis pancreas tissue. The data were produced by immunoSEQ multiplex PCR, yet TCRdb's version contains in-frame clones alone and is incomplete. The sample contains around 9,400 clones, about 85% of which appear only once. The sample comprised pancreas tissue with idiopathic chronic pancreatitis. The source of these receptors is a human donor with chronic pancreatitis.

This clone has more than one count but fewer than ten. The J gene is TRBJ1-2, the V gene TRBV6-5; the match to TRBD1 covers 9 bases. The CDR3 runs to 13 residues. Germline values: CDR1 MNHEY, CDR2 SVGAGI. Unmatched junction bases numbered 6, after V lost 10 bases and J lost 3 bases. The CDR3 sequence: CATKDRGDYGYTF. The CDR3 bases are TGTGCCACCAAGGACAGGGGAGACTATGGCTACACCTTC.

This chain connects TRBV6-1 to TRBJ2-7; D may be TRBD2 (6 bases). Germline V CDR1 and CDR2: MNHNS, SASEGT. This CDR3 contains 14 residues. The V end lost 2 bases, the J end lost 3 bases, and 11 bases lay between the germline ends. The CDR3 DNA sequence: TGTGCCAGCAGTGAAATAAGGAGGGACTACGAGCAGTACGTC. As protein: CASSEIRRDYEQYV.

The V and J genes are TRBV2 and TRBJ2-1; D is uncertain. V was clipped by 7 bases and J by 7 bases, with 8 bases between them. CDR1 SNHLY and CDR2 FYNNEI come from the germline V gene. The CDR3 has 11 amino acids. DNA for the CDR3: TGTGCCAGCACCATGAGGAATGAGCAGTTCTTC. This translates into CASTMRNEQFF.

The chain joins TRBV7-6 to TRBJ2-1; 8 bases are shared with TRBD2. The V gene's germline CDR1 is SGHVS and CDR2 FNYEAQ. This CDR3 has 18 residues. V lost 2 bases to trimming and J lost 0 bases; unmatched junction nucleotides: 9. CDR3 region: CASSLYISRGGSYNEQFF. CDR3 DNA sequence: TGTGCCAGCAGCTTATATATATCCCGGGGGGGCTCCTACAATGAGCAGTTCTTC.

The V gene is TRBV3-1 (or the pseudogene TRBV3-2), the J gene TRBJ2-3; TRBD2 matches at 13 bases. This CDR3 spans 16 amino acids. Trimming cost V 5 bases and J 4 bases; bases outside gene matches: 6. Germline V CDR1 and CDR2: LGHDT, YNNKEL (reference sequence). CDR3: CASSSRTSGGPDTQYF. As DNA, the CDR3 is TGTGCCAGCAGCTCTCGGACTAGCGGGGGCCCAGATACGCAGTATTTT.

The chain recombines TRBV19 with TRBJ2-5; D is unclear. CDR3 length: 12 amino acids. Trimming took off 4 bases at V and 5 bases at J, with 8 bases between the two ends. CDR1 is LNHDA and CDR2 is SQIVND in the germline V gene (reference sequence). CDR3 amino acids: CASSTFGETQYF. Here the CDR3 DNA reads TGTGCCAGTAGTACCTTCGGGGAGACCCAGTACTTC.

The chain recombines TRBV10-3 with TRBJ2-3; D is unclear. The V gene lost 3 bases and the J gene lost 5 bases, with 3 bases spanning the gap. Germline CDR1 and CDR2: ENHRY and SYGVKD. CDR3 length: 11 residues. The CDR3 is CAISERDTQYF. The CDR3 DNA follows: TGTGCCATCAGTGAAAGAGATACGCAGTATTTT.

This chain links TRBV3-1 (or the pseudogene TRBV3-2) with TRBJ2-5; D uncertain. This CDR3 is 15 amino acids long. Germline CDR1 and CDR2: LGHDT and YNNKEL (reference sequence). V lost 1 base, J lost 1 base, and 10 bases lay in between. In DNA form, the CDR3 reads TGTGCCAGCAGCCAAGGCGGCAGTACCCAAGAGACCCAGTACTTC. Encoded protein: CASSQGGSTQETQYF.